This T cell receptor (beta chain) was documented in a study of cytomegalovirus exposure and HLA in healthy donors (dated by TCRdb to about 2017). In the study overall: An earlier analysis of 550 to 700 of the donors reported approximately 300 Gb of sequence data and 117 million unique TCR beta sequences from 190 million or so T cells. HLA typing covered class I and class II loci at four-digit resolution. The number of donors typed differed by locus, with about 629-640 for A, B, C, DRB1 and DQB1, roughly 520 for DQA1, about 610 for DPA1, and under 490 for DPB1. Among roughly 400 genotyped donors of the cohort, an average of 235,054 unique TCR beta nucleotide sequences were sequenced per donor, roughly 18% of them non-productive. To study patterns of TCR occurrence, a later analysis re-analyzed previously published TCR beta repertoires from 500 to 850 donors and added high-resolution HLA genotyping. Donor age, sex, ethnicity and CMV serostatus were collected together with the repertoire data. Using immunosequencing, the study profiled T cell repertoires from fewer than 850 subjects and related those repertoires to cytomegalovirus serostatus. Every repertoire in the discovery cohort had been generated on one and the same sequencing platform. The genetic ancestry cluster associated with self-reported Caucasian donors included 70% to 85% of the 300 to 400 genotyped donors. In a later genetic analysis, genome-wide SNP genotypes for about three fifths of the 666 donors were used, and that subset was treated as a discovery cohort. Because of strong linkage in the cohort, five DR-DQ haplotypes were treated as single units for association and clustering. A separate validation cohort of roughly 130 different subjects was used in addition to the 666-subject first cohort. An early release covering about 600 HLA-typed donors comprised approximately 300 gigabases of sequencing data and 85 million to 100 million unique TCR sequences. The aim of the study was to test whether cataloging public T cell receptors could identify signatures of past pathogen exposure. To predict cytomegalovirus infection status, the study brought together high-throughput TCR immunosequencing, statistical association of individual TCRs with disease status, and machine learning. Rather than using new phenotypic data, the later analysis identified candidate immune exposures from TCR beta sequences and from how often those sequences occurred across donors. To decide whether each TCR beta V gene segment behaved as functional or pseudogenic, an earlier analysis of several hundred of the donors relied on high-throughput TCR beta sequencing. Beyond this particular receptor, the publication reports: Because some donors lacked HLA typing at each locus, the association tests relied only on the typed subset. Strong co-occurrence of HLA alleles, especially DR and DQ, made assigning TCR associations to individual alleles difficult. A later genetic analysis associated a missense DCLRE1C variant with V-gene and J-gene trimming of TCR beta chains, and an independent cohort replicated the association. In a later analysis, HLA-associated TCR beta chains showed more clonal expansion and lower generation probabilities than non-associated chains that were equally common. According to the authors, the approach could potentially be generalized to other disease states and immunological phenotypes. CMV serostatus was the only immune exposure information available for the cohort. The cohort was sequenced for TCR beta chains only, and without alpha or paired-chain data the features that could be detected were limited. A cluster of highly shared sequence variants was judged likely to represent a technical artifact of the sequencing pipeline. The classifier was reported to diagnose cytomegalovirus status with high specificity and sensitivity in both the original cohort and the validation cohort. A later analysis found that TCR association rates varied across HLA loci, with DRB1 alleles showing the most associated TCRs and HLA-C alleles the fewest. Because counts were too low, around 17 rarely observed V segments, including chromosome 9 orphons, were left out of the earlier analysis of approximately 580 of the donors. Most TCR sequences were observed very rarely across donors, whereas some public TCRs were present in many individuals. Roughly uniform sequencing depth across donors was assumed in presence/absence analyses, although this assumption may not hold. Correlated functional status among segregating V segments might be attributable to linkage disequilibrium, but an unknown experimental factor could not be ruled out. In vitro tests confirmed that a few of the cytomegalovirus-associated TCR beta chains recognize cytomegalovirus antigens. Specific HLA alleles were associated with 16,951 TCR beta sequences at a false discovery rate of 0.05 in a later analysis. A further reported finding was that TCR beta sequences accurately predicted the HLA-A and HLA-B alleles for most subjects in the first cohort. In a later genetic analysis, fewer N-insertions in productive TCRs were reported among donors in an Asian-associated ancestry cluster than the roughly 700-donor mean. A later analysis found that most CMV-associated TCR beta chains appeared HLA-restricted, with HLA associations seemingly driven largely by CMV exposure. The 87-base-pair reads could not distinguish some IMGT-functional V segments, including TRBV6-2 and TRBV6-3, so those segments were excluded. The study listed approximately 150 TCR beta chains as associated with cytomegalovirus. In a later analysis, several top co-occurrence clusters were reported to appear linked to parvovirus B19, influenza, CMV and Epstein-Barr virus. An earlier analysis of approximately 570 of the donors showed that most TCR beta V segments appeared in productive rearrangements either about 90% or about 30% of the time, which broadly matched IMGT annotations.

According to the germline V gene, CDR1 reads SGHTA and CDR2 reads FQGNSA. Between the V and J ends, shortened by 4 bases and 1 base respectively, the junction contains 13 bases. From its cysteine to its phenylalanine, the CDR3 spans 15 amino acids. The retained sequence is limited to the CDR3, 45 bases, with the frame set at the first base. Concerning this clone: Its antigen remains undetermined. Base qualities are not recorded, but no much larger clone differs from it by a single base.

The method behind the library was the immunoSEQ multiplex PCR assay. A mixture of 60 forward primers for TCR Vbeta segments and 13 reverse primers for TCR Jbeta segments was used in the multiplex PCR. Amplification of the CDR3 region of rearranged TCR beta genes was performed with a multiplex PCR assay on genomic DNA. On the Illumina HiSeq System, the amplified TCR beta libraries were sequenced as 87-base-pair reads. The authors processed their data as follows. Across the 640 or so repertoires, a later analysis counted 75 million to 90 million unique TCR beta chains, around 11 million of which were shared by at least two donors. Raw reads were error-corrected and collapsed into unique sequences by a nearest-neighbor algorithm in which closely related sequences were merged to remove PCR and sequencing errors. V, D and J gene segments were assigned by aligning CDR3 sequences to IMGT reference sequences. For a sequence to be retained, a match of at least six nucleotides to both a V gene segment and a J gene segment was required. Rearrangements were called productive when the CDR3 lacked stop codons and stayed in frame with V and J; all others were non-productive. Following IMGT convention, CDR3 was defined as the stretch from the second conserved V-encoded cysteine to the conserved J-encoded phenylalanine. Sequences without an unambiguous match to a single V gene segment were excluded from the earlier analysis of 450 to 650 of the donors. In an earlier analysis of 587 of the donors, V segments were called functional above 56.7% productive rearrangements and were called segregating when the between-donor standard deviation exceeded 5%. To diagnose cytomegalovirus status from the catalog of TCR beta chain sequences, a statistical classification framework was built. In a later analysis, V and J genes were assigned by comparing TCR nucleotide sequences against IMGT/GENE-DB human TR gene sequences. The TCRdist pipeline was used in a later analysis to assign CDR3 sequences and most-parsimonious VDJ recombination scenarios. In a later analysis, every TCR beta chain was defined by the combination of its CDR3 amino acid sequence and its V-gene family, and reads without a unique V-gene family were dropped. In a later analysis, approximately 640 highly shared, low-generation-probability nucleotide sequences were removed to address suspected cross-contamination and a sequencing artifact. A later analysis calculated a clonal expansion index for each public chain from normalized within-repertoire ranks of inferred template counts. Generation probabilities in a later analysis came from a VDJ recombination model fitted to out-of-frame rearrangements, and those results were checked against IGoR. In a later analysis, hypergeometric tests were used to score TCR-TCR, TCR-HLA and TCR-CMV co-occurrence, with a repertoire-size bias correction applied to TCR pairs. In a later analysis, false discovery rates were estimated by permuting HLA or CMV assignments 20 times. In a later analysis, co-occurring TCRs were grouped using DBSCAN, with TCRdist sequence similarity added in when clustering inside HLA-allele-positive subsets. Repertoires with fewer than 30,000 or more than 120,000 public chains, plus five repertoires with anomalous nucleotide sharing, were excluded from co-occurrence clustering. The table comes from immuneACCESS by way of TCRdb, which keeps in-frame sequences with V and J called. Part of the clones is missing from these tables; in studies checked, under half for an unresolved V gene and the rest for unknown reasons. V, J and clone size reflect that table, while D and trimming were determined from the DNA. For this sample the table gives approximately 150,000 clones, of which 77% were detected only once. About 1.5% of the sample rests with the top ten.

The cohort comprised more than 550 healthy bone marrow donors. Cohort members were all nominally healthy when sampled, although unrecorded immune exposures were likely present. The donor tested CMV seropositive and was one of the 289 seropositive cohort members. Each donor provided a peripheral blood sample, and peripheral blood mononuclear cells were used for TCR beta sequencing. Genomic DNA was extracted from the blood cell samples with the Qiagen DNeasy Blood Extraction Kit. Sequences were obtained from PBMCs. In this chain, TRBV7-2 is recombined with TRBJ1-1, with a tentative D gene TRBD1 over 6 matching bases. This TCR was recovered from a woman younger than 45 in good health and CMV-seropositive. The DNA is TGTGCCAGCAGCTCCACAGGGCTTTCGAACACTGAAGCTTTCTTT. This is translated as CASSSTGLSNTEAFF.